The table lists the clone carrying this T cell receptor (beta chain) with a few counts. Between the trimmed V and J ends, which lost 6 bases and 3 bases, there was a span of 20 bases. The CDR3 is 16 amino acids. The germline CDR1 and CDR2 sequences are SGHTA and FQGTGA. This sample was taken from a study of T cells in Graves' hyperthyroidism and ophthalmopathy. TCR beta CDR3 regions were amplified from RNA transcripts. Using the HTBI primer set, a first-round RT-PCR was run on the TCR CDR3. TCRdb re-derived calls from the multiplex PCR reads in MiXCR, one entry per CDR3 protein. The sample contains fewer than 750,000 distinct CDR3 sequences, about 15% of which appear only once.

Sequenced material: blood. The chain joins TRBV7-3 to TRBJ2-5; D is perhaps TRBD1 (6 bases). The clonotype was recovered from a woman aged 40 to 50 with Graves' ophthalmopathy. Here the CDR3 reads CASSRGLNPDEETQYF. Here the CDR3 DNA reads TGTGCCAGCAGTAGGGGGTTAAACCCCGACGAAGAGACCCAGTACTTC.